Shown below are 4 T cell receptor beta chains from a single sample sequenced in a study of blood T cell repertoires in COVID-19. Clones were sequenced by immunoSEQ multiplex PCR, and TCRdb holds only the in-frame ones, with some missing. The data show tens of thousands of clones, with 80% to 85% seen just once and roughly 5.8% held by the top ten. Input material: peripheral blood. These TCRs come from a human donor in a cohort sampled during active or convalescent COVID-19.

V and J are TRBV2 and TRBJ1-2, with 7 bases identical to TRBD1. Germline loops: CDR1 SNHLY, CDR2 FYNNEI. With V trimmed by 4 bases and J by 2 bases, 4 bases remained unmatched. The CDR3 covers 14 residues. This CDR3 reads CASSAAGGNYGYTF. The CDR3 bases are TGTGCCAGCAGTGCGGCAGGGGGGAACTATGGCTACACCTTC.

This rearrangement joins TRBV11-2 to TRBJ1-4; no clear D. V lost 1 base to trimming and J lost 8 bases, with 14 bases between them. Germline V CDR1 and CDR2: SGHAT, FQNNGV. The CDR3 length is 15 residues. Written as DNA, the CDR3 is TGTGCCAGCAGCTTAGCTCCCAGGCACGGAGAAAAACTGTTTTTT. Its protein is CASSLAPRHGEKLFF.

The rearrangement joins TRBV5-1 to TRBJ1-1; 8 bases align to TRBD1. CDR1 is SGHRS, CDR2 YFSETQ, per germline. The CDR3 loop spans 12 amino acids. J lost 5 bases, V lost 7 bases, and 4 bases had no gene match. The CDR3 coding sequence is TGCGCCAGCTCTGACAGGGGAACTGAAGCTTTCTTT. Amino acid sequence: CASSDRGTEAFF. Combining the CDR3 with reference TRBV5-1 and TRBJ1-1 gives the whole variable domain KAGVTQTPRYLIKTRGQQVTLSCSPISGHRSVSWYQQTPGQGLQFLFEYFSETQRNKGNFPGRFSGRQFSNSRSEMNVSTLELGDSALYLCASSDRGTEAFFGQGTRLTVV.

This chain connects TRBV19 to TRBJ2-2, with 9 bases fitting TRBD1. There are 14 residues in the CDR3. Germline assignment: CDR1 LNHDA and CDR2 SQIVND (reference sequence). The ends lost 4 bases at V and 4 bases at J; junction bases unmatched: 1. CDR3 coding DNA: TGTGCCAGTAGTACGACAGGGGGCACCGGGGAGCTGTTTTTT. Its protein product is CASSTTGGTGELFF.